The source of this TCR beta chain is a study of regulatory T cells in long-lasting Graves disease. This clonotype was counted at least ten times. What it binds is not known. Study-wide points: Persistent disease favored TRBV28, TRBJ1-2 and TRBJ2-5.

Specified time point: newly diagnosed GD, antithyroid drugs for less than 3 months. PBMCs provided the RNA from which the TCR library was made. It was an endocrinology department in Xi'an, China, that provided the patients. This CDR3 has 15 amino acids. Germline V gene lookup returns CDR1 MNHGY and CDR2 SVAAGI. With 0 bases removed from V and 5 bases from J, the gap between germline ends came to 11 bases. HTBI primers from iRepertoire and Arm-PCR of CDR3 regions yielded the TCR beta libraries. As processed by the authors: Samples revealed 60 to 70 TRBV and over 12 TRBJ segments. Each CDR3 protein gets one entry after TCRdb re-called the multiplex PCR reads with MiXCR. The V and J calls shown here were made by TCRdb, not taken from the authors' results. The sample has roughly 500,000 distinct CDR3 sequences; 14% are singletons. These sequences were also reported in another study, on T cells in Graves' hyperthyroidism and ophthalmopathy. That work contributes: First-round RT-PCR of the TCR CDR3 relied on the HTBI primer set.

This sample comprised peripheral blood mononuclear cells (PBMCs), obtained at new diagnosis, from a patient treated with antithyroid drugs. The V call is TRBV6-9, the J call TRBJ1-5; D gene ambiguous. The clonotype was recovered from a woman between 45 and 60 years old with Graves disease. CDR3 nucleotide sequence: TGTGCCAGCAGTTATTCGGAGGGCGCGGATCAGCCCCAGCATTTT. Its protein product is CASSYSEGADQPQHF.